The following is a T cell receptor beta chain sequence with its context. The data derive from a study of CD8 T cells in ankylosing spondylitis. TCRdb redid the calling of the 5' RACE reads with MiXCR, one entry per CDR3 protein. The sample shows tens of thousands of distinct CDR3 sequences, around 30% of them seen only once. Germline CDR1 is SGHTA and CDR2 is FQGNSA. V shed 2 bases and J shed 3 bases, with 13 bases lying between them. The CDR3 runs 15 residues. The material sequenced was blood, either unsorted or a sorted T cell fraction (not recorded which). The receptor was isolated from a male donor with ankylosing spondylitis or in good health (not recorded which). The chain joins TRBV7-2 to TRBJ2-5; no firm D call. The CDR3 is CASSLLGGGKETQYF. The CDR3 DNA sequence: TGTGCCAGCAGCTTATTAGGTGGCGGAAAAGAGACCCAGTACTTC.